The TCR beta chain under discussion was sequenced for a study of control samples from healthy donors and cancer patients (dated by TCRdb to about 2020). The CDR3 measures 16 amino acids from cysteine to phenylalanine. Only the CDR3 DNA is retained, 48 bases long and in frame from the first base. Trimming takes 3 bases from V and 4 bases from J, and the germline ends sit 16 bases apart. CDR1 LGHDT and CDR2 YNNKEL were looked up in the germline V gene (reference sequence). Worth noting for this clone: The specificity of this receptor is unknown. Per-base quality was not reported, and no clone a single base away is much larger than it.

Receptors were amplified or captured by the immunoSEQ multiplex PCR assay. TCRdb mirrors the immuneACCESS table, restricted to in-frame sequences. Some clones are absent from its copies; in checked studies, under half trace to an unresolved V gene, and the reason for the others is unknown. The sample yields just over 20,000 clones; about 85% were counted once. The top ten clonotypes cover roughly 20% of the sample. The chain couples TRBV3-1 (or the pseudogene TRBV3-2) to TRBJ2-1; the D gene is unclear. The TCR originated in a man aged 55 to 70 with colorectal cancer. Material: PBMCs. The sequence in DNA is TGTGCCAGCAGCCATTCTGTCCTCCAAGAGTACAATGAGCAGTTCTTC. This is translated as CASSHSVLQEYNEQFF.